These 10 T cell receptor beta chains were sequenced from one sample in a study of cytomegalovirus exposure and HLA in healthy donors. Researchers ran the PCR with 60 Vbeta and 13 Jbeta primers. Here immunoSEQ multiplex PCR was the method, and the copy in TCRdb shows in-frame clones only, minus some. The table includes 210,000 or so clones, less than 85% detected once. Sequences were obtained from PBMCs. The receptors here all came from a man aged 18 to 30 in good health and CMV-seronegative.

The chain links TRBV9 to TRBJ1-2; D is perhaps TRBD1 (6 bases). Germline assignment: CDR1 SGDLS and CDR2 YYNGEE. CDR3 size: 18 residues. Trimming removed 3 bases at V and 1 base at J, with 22 bases between. This CDR3 is CASSGDQSGTRVNYGYTF. Written as DNA, the CDR3 is TGTGCCAGCAGCGGGGATCAATCCGGGACACGAGTTAACTATGGCTACACCTTC.

On this clone itself: A read error may account for a junction end that differs from germline. This chain connects TRBV19 to TRBJ1-3; 7 bases agree with TRBD1. Germline CDR1 is LNHDA and CDR2 is SQIVND (reference sequence). The CDR3 is 16 amino acids. In DNA, the CDR3 is TGTACCAGTAGTCCCCGGACAGGTTTCTCTGGAAACACCATATATTTT. Its protein product is CTSSPRTGFSGNTIYF. Using reference TRBV19 and TRBJ1-3 for the parts outside the CDR3, the full variable domain is DGGITQSPKYLFRKEGQNVTLSCEQNLNHDAMYWYRQDPGQGLRLIYYSQIVNDFQKGDIAEGYSVSREKKESFPLTVTSAQKNPTAFYLCTSSPRTGFSGNTIYFGEGSWLTVV.

The chain employs TRBV5-4 and TRBJ2-1, with 7 bases fitting TRBD2. This CDR3 is built from 16 residues. The J segment lost 5 bases and the V segment lost 3 bases, leaving 11 bases of the junction unmatched. CDR1 and CDR2 (germline): SGHNT, YYREEE (reference sequence). For the CDR3, the DNA is TGTGCCAGCAGCTACCCTAGCGGAGAAGGCGACAATGAGCAGTTCTTC. This codes for CASSYPSGEGDNEQFF.

This chain connects TRBV5-1 to TRBJ1-1; possible D gene TRBD1, 6 bases. Germline values: CDR1 SGHRS, CDR2 YFSETQ. V was cut by 4 bases and J by 0 bases, with 16 bases left in between. The CDR3 is 16 amino acids. CDR3 sequence: CASSGGTIPMNTEAFF. CDR3 DNA: TGCGCCAGCAGCGGTGGGACAATACCCATGAACACTGAAGCTTTCTTT.

This chain joins TRBV5-1 and TRBJ2-3, with 12 bases that match TRBD2. The CDR3 contains 16 residues. The J segment lost 8 bases and the V segment lost 0 bases, leaving 7 bases of the junction unmatched. The germline CDR1 and CDR2 sequences are SGHRS and YFSETQ. CDR3 nucleotide sequence: TGCGCCAGCAGCTTGGTGCTAGCGGGAGGGAGGGCTACGCAGTATTTT. Its translation: CASSLVLAGGRATQYF. Complete variable domain (other parts from reference TRBV5-1 and TRBJ2-3): KAGVTQTPRYLIKTRGQQVTLSCSPISGHRSVSWYQQTPGQGLQFLFEYFSETQRNKGNFPGRFSGRQFSNSRSEMNVSTLELGDSALYLCASSLVLAGGRATQYFGPGTRLTVL.

This clone was seen a single time. The genes are TRBV28 and TRBJ1-5; TRBD1 might be the D (6 bases). Between the trimmed V and J ends, which lost 5 bases and 2 bases, there was a span of 13 bases. The germline V gene encodes CDR1 MDHEN and CDR2 SYDVKM. This CDR3 has 15 amino acids. CDR3 DNA: TGTGCCAGCAGTCCATCGGACAGCCGCAATCAGCCCCAGCATTTT. Amino acids: CASSPSDSRNQPQHF.

Comment on this clone: The same CDR3 arises from other DNA sequences in this sample as well. V usage is TRBV5-1 and J usage is TRBJ2-1; D remains ambiguous. The CDR3 runs to 12 residues. The V gene's germline CDR1 is SGHRS and CDR2 YFSETQ. The V and J ends lost 2 bases and 6 bases respectively, with 6 bases between them. CDR3 loop: CASSLTLNEQFF. Written as DNA, the CDR3 is TGCGCCAGCAGCTTAACTCTCAATGAGCAGTTCTTC.

Concerning this clone itself: Other DNA sequences in the sample encode the same CDR3. The chain couples TRBV6-5 to TRBJ1-5; the D gene is possibly TRBD1 (5 bases). Germline CDR1 and CDR2: MNHEY and SVGAGI. This CDR3 has 15 amino acids. V was trimmed by 0 bases and J by 1 base, leaving 7 bases between them. The CDR3 reads CASSYSTGSNQPQHF. Written as DNA, the CDR3 is TGTGCCAGCAGTTACTCTACAGGAAGCAATCAGCCCCAGCATTTT.

This rearrangement joins TRBV7-9 to TRBJ2-3, with 11 bases lining up with TRBD2. V shed 8 bases, J shed 5 bases, and the junction held 9 bases outside the gene matches. This CDR3 spans 15 amino acids. Germline CDR1 reads SEHNR; CDR2 reads FQNEAQ (reference sequence). This chain's CDR3 is CASGNSGRVGDTQYF. CDR3 DNA: TGTGCCAGCGGCAATAGCGGGAGGGTAGGAGATACGCAGTATTTT.

This chain joins TRBV29-1 and TRBJ1-2, with D possibly being TRBD1 (5 bases). There are 9 residues in the CDR3. Per germline, CDR1 SQVTM and CDR2 ANQGSEA. With 3 bases removed from V and 10 bases from J, the gap between germline ends came to 6 bases. The CDR3 sequence is CSVEGLYTF. The CDR3 nucleotides are TGCAGCGTTGAGGGACTCTACACCTTC.